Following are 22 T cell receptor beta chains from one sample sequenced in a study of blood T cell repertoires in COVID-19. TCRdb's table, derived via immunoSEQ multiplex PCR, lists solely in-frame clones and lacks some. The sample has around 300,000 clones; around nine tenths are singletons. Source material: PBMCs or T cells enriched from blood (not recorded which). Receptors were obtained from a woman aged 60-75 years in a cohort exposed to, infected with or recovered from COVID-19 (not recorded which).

This chain's CDR3 is CASSLGTGPIRREAFF. The CDR3 coding sequence is TGTGCCAGCAGCCTGGGGACAGGCCCCATTCGACGTGAAGCTTTCTTT. V gene TRBV11-2 combines with J gene TRBJ1-1; 8 bases agree with TRBD1. The CDR3 runs to 16 residues. Losses at the gene ends were 5 bases for V and 7 bases for J; bases not matched to a gene: 15. Germline V gene lookup returns CDR1 SGHAT and CDR2 FQNNGV.

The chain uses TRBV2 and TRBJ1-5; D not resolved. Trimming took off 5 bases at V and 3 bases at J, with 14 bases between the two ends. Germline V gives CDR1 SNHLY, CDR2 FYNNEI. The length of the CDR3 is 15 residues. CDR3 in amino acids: CASSPGGLNNQPQHF. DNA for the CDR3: TGTGCCAGCAGTCCCGGAGGACTGAACAATCAGCCCCAGCATTTT.

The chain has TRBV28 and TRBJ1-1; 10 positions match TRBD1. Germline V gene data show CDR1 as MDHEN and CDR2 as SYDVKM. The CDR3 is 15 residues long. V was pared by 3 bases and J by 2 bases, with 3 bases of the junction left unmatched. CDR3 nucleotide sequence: TGTGCCAGCAGTTTGGGGACAGGGGTAAACACTGAAGCTTTCTTT. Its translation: CASSLGTGVNTEAFF.

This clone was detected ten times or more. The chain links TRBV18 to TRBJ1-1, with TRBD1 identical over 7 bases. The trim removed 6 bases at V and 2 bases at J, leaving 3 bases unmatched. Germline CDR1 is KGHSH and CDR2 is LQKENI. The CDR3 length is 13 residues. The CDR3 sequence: CASSQGGNTEAFF. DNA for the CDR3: TGTGCCAGCTCCCAGGGGGGCAACACTGAAGCTTTCTTT.

CDR3: CASSPGYEQYF. The CDR3 bases are TGTGCCAGCAGTCCAGGTTACGAGCAGTACTTC. The V call is TRBV14, the J call TRBJ2-7; D call uncertain. This CDR3 spans 11 amino acids. V was clipped by 6 bases and J by 4 bases, with 7 bases between them. The germline CDR1 and CDR2 sequences are SGHDN and FVKESK.

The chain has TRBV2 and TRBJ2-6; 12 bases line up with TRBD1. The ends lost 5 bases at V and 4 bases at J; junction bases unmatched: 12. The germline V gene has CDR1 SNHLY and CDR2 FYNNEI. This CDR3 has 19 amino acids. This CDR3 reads CASSPHQGQGASGANVLTF. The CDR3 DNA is TGTGCCAGCAGTCCCCATCAGGGACAGGGGGCCTCCGGGGCCAACGTCCTGACTTTC.

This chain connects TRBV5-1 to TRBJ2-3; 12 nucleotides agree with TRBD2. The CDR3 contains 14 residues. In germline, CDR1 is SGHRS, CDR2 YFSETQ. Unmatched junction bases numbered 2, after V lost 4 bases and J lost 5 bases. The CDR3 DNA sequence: TGCGCCAGCAGCCCGGGACTAGCGGGAGATACGCAGTATTTT. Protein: CASSPGLAGDTQYF.

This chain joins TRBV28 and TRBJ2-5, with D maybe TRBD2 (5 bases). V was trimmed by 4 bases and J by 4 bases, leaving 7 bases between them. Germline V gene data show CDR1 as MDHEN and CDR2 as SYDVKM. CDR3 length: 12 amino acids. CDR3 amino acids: CASSSGLETQYF. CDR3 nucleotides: TGTGCCAGCAGTTCCGGACTAGAGACCCAGTACTTC.

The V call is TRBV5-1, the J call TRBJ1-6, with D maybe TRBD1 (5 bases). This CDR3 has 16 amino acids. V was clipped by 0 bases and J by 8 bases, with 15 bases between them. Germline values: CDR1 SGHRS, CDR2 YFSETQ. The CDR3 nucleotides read TGCGCCAGCAGCTTGGGTAGCAGGGTAAGGCATTCACCCCTCCACTTT. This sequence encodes CASSLGSRVRHSPLHF.

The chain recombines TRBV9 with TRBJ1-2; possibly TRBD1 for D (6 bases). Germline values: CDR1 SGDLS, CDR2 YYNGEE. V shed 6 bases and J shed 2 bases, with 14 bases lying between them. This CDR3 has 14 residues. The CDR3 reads CASTPPGGNYGYTF. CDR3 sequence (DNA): TGTGCCAGCACCCCTCCGGGGGGCAACTATGGCTACACCTTC.

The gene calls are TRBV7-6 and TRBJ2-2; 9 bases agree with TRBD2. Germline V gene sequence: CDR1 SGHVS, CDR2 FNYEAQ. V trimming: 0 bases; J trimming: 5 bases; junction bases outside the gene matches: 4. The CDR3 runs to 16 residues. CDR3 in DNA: TGTGCCAGCAGCTTAGCTCGACTAGCGGTTACCGGGGAGCTGTTTTTT. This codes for CASSLARLAVTGELFF.

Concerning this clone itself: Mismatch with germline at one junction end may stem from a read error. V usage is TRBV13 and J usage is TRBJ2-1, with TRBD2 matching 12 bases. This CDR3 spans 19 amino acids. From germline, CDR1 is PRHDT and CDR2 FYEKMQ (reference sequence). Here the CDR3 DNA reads TGTGCCAGCAGCCTAGGAAGGCTAGCGGGAGGGCTGGACTACAATGAGCAGTTCTTC. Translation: CASSLGRLAGGLDYNEQFF.

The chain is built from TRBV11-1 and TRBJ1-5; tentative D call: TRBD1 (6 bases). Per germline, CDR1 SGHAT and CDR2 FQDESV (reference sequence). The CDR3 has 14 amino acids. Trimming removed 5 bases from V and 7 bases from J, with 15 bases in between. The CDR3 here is CASSPTGSGQPQHF. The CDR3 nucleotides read TGTGCCAGCAGCCCAACAGGGTCCGGGCAGCCCCAGCATTTT.

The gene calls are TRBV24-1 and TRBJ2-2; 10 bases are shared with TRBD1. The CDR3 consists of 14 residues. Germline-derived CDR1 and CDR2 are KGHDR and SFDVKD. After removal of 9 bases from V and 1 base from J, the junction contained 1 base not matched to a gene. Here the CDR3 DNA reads TGTGCCACCGGGGACAGGGGGAACACCGGGGAGCTGTTTTTT. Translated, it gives CATGDRGNTGELFF.

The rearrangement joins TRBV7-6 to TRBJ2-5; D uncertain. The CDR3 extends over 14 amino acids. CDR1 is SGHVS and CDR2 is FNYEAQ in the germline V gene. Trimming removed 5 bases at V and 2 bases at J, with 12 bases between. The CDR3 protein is CASSPPDKQETQYF. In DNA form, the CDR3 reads TGTGCCAGCAGCCCCCCTGACAAACAAGAGACCCAGTACTTC.

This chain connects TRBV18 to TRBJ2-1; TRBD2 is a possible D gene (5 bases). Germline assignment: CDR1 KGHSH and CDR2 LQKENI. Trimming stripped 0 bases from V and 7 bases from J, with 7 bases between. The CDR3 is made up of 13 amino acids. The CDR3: CASSPPAANEQFF. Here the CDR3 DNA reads TGTGCCAGCTCACCACCAGCGGCGAATGAGCAGTTCTTC.

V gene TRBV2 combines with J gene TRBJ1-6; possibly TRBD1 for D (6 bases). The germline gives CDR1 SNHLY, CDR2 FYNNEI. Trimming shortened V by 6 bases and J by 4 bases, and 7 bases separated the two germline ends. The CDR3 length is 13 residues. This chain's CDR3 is CASSGQYNSPLHF. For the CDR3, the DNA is TGTGCCAGCAGCGGACAGTATAATTCACCCCTCCACTTT.

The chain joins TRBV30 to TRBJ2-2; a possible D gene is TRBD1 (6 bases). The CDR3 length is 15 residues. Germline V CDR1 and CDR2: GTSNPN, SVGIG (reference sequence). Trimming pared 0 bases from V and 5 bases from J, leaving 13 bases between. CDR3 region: CAWSVTRGLTGELFF. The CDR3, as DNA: TGTGCCTGGAGTGTAACCAGGGGTTTAACCGGGGAGCTGTTTTTT.

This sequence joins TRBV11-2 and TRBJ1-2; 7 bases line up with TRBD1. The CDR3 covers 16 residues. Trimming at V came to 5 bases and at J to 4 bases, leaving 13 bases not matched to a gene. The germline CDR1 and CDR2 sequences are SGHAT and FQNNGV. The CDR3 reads CASSPDGQVVFYGYTF. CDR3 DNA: TGTGCCAGCAGCCCAGATGGACAGGTGGTTTTCTATGGCTACACCTTC.

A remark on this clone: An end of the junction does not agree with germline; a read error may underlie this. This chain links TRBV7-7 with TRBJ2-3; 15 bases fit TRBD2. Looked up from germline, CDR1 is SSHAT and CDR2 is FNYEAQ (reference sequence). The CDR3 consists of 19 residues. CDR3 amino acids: CASSLAPRTSGRATDTQYF. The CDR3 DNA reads TGTGCTAGCAGCTTAGCGCCCCGGACTAGCGGGAGGGCCACAGATACGCAGTATTTT. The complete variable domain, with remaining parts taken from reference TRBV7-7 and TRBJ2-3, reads GAGVSQSPRYKVTKRGQDVTLRCDPISSHATLYWYQQALGQGPEFLTYFNYEAQPDKSGLPSDRFSAERPEGSISTLTIQRTEQRDSAMYRCASSLAPRTSGRATDTQYFGPGTRLTVL.

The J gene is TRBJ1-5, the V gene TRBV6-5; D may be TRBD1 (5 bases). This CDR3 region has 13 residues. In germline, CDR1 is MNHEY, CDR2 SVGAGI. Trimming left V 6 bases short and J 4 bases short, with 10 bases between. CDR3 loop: CASRRQSNQPQHF. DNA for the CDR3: TGTGCCAGCAGGCGACAGTCTAATCAGCCCCAGCATTTT.

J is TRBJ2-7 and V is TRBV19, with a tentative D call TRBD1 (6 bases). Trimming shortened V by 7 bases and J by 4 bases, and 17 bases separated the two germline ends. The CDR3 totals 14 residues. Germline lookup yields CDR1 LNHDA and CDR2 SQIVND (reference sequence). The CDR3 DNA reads TGTGCCAGTATTCCCCCCGGACAGCTTTACGAGCAGTACTTC. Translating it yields CASIPPGQLYEQYF.